This TCR beta chain was obtained from a study of cytomegalovirus exposure and HLA in healthy donors. The overall study: Drawn from HLA-typed donors, 65 million to 100 million unique TCRs were held in an early data release. Findings of the study overall: 87-base-pair reads could not separate some V segments, including TRBV6-2 and TRBV6-3.

Amplification used 60 Vbeta primers and 13 Jbeta primers. TCRdb keeps only in-frame clones here, not all; method: immunoSEQ multiplex PCR. The sample contains more than 120,000 clones, 82% of which appear only once. Comment on this clone: Its target is unknown.

The CDR3 spans 12 residues. Germline V gene lookup returns CDR1 SGHNT and CDR2 YYREEE (reference sequence). V lost 6 bases and J lost 3, with 4 bases in between. The specimen sequenced was PBMCs. The chain joins TRBV5-4 to TRBJ1-6, with D unresolved. The source of this sequence is a male donor in good health and CMV-seronegative. The CDR3 DNA is TGTGCCAGCACCGTCTATAATTCACCCCTCCACTTT. It translates to CASTVYNSPLHF.